Sequencing of this T cell receptor beta chain was carried out in a study of tumor-infiltrating lymphocytes in primary liver carcinoma. As for the study in general: Sequenced samples came back with roughly 3.5 to 7.13 million productive TCRbeta reads, and the counts looked alike across tissue types.

The CDR3 covers 14 residues. Germline CDR1 reads ENHRY; CDR2 reads SYGVKD. Findings and limits, study-wide: Overlap in tumor-adjacent and tumor-blood pairs fell below that of tumor region pairs.

Co-extracted RNA and DNA came from roughly 20-30 mg of unsorted bulk tissue. As regards this clonotype: Its antigen is as yet unknown. Sequence at one end of the junction differs from germline and may be a read error.

The template, roughly 0.45 ug total RNA, yielded TCR beta cDNA made with a constant-region primer. TCR beta libraries came from three nested multiplex PCR rounds using slightly modified ARM-PCR. PCR rounds one and two used TRBV1-TRBV30 forward primers with a C-beta reverse primer for 10 cycles each. In TCRdb, the multiplex PCR reads were re-called with MiXCR into one record per CDR3 protein. Here the sample spans 20,000 to 25,000 distinct CDR3 sequences, around 81% being singletons. This TCR derives from a woman aged 30 to 39 with primary liver carcinoma and hepatitis B virus infection. The sequenced sample was liver tumor tissue from sampling region 2. Specified subset: tumor region T2, inferior pole. The chain carries TRBV10-3 and TRBJ2-1; TRBD2 might be the D (5 bases). CDR3 DNA sequence: TGTGCCATCGGTCCCACGGAGACCCGGGATGAGAAGTTCTTC. Protein sequence: CAIGPTETRDEKFF.